Sequencing of this T cell receptor (beta chain) was carried out in a study of identical twins. Template switching added a universal primer site, and cDNA bore unique molecular identifiers. TCRdb recomputed calls from the 5' RACE reads with MiXCR, one row per CDR3 protein. In the table there are roughly 200,000 distinct CDR3 sequences, 7.5% of which are singletons. As regards this clonotype: Its antigen is still unknown. One base away lies a much larger clone, so this may be a sequencing read error.

From germline, CDR1 is DFQATT and CDR2 SNEGSKA (reference sequence). The CDR3 loop spans 15 amino acids. Findings of the study overall: Conclusions rested on cross-sectional statistics rather than following the same donors.

These data were also reused for a study on yellow fever vaccine responses in identical twins.

V usage is TRBV20-1 and J usage is TRBJ2-1, with 14 bases that match TRBD2. Sequenced material: memory (CD45RO+) T cells sorted from blood. This clonotype was obtained from a woman aged 18-29 years in good health. The CDR3, as DNA: TGCTGTGCTGGGGGACTAGCGGGAGCTTACAATGAGCAGTTCTTC. It specifies CCAGGLAGAYNEQFF.